This T cell receptor (beta chain) was sequenced for a study of blood T cell dynamics during melanoma immunotherapy. Across the whole study: First-line therapy was either pembrolizumab or nivolumab with ipilimumab for metastatic melanoma.

Time point meaning: week 3, after first cycle of checkpoint inhibitor. Response was assessed by RECIST 1.1 at 12 weeks, except two rapid progressors. This CDR3 comprises 15 residues. The V segment lost 0 bases and the J segment 6 bases; nucleotides outside the gene matches: 3. CDR1 is SGHNT and CDR2 is YYREEE in the germline V gene (reference sequence). Each bulk PBMC sample had approximately 400 ng DNA loaded. Produced via immunoSEQ multiplex PCR; TCRdb's table is partial and in-frame only. The table has about 12,000 clones, more than 75% seen once; the top ten hold roughly 4%. The sequence derives from a human donor with melanoma. The chain combines TRBV5-4 with TRBJ2-2; 9 bases are a match to TRBD1. The starting material was blood, obtained from a patient treated with checkpoint blockade. This chain's CDR3 is CASSLVQGAPGELFF. The CDR3 DNA reads as TGTGCCAGCAGCTTGGTACAGGGGGCTCCCGGGGAGCTGTTTTTT.